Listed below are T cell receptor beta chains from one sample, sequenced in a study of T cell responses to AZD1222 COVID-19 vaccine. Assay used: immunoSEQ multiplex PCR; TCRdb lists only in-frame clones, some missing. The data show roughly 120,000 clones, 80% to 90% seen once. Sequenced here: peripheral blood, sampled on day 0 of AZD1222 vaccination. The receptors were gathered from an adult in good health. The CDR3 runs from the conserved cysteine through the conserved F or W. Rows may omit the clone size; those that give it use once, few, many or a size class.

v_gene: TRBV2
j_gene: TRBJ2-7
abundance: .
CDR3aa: CASSVSGASYEQYF

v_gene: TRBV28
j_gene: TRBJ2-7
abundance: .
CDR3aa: CASSGSGTAAYEQYF

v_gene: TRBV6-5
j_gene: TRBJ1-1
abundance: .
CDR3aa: CASSKQVNTEAFF

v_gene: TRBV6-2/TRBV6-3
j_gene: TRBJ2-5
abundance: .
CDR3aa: CASSSLPGSDEETQYF

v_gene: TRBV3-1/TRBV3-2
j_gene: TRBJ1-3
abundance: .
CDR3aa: CASTRRGAGNTIYF

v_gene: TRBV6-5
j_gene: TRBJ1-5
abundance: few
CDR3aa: CASSFGTAGSQPQHF

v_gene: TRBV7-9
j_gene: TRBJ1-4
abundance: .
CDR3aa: CASSSSGSGTNEKLFF

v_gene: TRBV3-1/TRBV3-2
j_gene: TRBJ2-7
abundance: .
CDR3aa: CASSQVQTSGGVKYF

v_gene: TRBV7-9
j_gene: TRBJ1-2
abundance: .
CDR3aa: CASSQLATRVGTGYGYTF

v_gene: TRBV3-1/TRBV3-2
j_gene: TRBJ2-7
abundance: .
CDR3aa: CASSQENTSGGWEQYF

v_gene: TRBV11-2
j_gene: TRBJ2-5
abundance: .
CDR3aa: CASSLGHRGIQETQYF

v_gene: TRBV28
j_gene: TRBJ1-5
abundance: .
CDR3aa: CASNGAREPQHF

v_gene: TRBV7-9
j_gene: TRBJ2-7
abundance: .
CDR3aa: CASSLAGAHEQYF

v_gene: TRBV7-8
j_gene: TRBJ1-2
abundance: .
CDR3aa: CASSLGLEGGYTF

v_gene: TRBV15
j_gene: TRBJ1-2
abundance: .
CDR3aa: CATSAQGENGYTF

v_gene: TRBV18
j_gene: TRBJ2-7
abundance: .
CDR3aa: CASSQLPGTGDYEQYF

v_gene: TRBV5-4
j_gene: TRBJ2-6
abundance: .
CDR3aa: CASSLAPGTGLRGGANVLTF

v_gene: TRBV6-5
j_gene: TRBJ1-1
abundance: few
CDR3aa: CASSPGTTTEAFF

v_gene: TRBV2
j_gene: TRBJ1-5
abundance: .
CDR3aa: CASSEGAVGQPQHF

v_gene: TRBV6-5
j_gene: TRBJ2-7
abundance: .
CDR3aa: CASSSRTTEQYF

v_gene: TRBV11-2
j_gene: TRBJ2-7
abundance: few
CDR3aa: CASRDIRGLAGEQYF

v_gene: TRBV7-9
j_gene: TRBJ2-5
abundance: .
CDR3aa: CASSGRTEETQYF

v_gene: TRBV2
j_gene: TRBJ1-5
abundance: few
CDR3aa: CASRRETQPQHF

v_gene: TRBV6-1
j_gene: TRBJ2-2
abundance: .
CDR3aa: CASSEQGWTGELFF

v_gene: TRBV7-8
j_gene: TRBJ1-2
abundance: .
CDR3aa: CASSLGGSYGYTF

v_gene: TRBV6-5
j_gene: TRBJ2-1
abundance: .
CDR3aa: CASRRTSGGAFEQFF

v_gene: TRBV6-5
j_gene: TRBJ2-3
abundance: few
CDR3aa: CASRKESTDTQYF

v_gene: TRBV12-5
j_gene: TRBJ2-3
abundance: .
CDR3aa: CASGLFGGEYF

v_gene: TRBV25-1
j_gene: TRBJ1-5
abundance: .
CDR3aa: CASSEGQEVNQPQHF

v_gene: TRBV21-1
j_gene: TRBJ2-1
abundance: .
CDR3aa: CAQLVRQFF

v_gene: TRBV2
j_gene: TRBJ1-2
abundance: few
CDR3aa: CASRIRGTEYGYTF

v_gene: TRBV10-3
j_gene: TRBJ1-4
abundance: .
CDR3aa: CAISDTGHSTNEKLFF

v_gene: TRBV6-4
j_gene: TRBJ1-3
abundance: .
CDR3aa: CASRDSPTSGNTIYF

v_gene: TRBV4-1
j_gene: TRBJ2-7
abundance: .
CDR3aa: CASSFPPYEQYF

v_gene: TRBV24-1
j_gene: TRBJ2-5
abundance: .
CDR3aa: CARGRGQDQETQYF

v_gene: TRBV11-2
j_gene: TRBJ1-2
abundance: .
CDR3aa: CASSLEAYSPYGYTF

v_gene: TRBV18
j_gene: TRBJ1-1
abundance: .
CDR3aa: CASSPSSTTGWAFF

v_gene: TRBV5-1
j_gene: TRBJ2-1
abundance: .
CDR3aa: CASSFGLAGLNNEQFF

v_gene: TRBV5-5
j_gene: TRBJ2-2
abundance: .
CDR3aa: CASSSATGTGGPGELFF

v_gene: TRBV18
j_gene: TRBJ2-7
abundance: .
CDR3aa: CASSAYNYEQYF

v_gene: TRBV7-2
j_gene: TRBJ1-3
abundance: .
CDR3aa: CASSLSGTGNTIYF

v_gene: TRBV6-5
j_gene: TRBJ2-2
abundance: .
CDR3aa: CASIGQGAYTGELFF

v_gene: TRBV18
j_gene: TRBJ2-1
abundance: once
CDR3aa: CASSDRDTSSYNEQFF